The clone carrying this T cell receptor (beta chain) has just one count. The CDR3 totals 15 residues. V gave up 6 bases and J gave up 1 base; unmatched junction bases: 8. CDR1 and CDR2 (germline): MDHEN, SYDVKM. These data come from a study of T cell responses to AZD1222 COVID-19 vaccine. TCRdb keeps only in-frame clones here, not all; method: immunoSEQ multiplex PCR. The sample has about 120,000 clones; around 92% are singletons. The source was peripheral blood, collected on day 0 of AZD1222 vaccination. The V and J genes are TRBV28 and TRBJ1-1; TRBD1 aligns across 7 bases. This clonotype was sampled from an adult in good health. Here the CDR3 DNA reads TGTGCCAGCAGGTCCCAGGGGGGGCCGAACACTGAAGCTTTCTTT. This gives the protein CASRSQGGPNTEAFF. Full variable domain (missing parts from reference TRBV28 and TRBJ1-1): DVKVTQSSRYLVKRTGEKVFLECVQDMDHENMFWYRQDPGLGLRLIYFSYDVKMKEKGDIPEGYSVSREKKERFSLILESASTNQTSMYLCASRSQGGPNTEAFFGQGTRLTVV.